A single sample is the source of the 7 T cell receptor beta chains below, sequenced in a study of cytomegalovirus exposure and HLA in healthy donors. Amplification used 60 Vbeta primers and 13 Jbeta primers. Clones were read by immunoSEQ multiplex PCR, and TCRdb kept only the in-frame ones, dropping some. Here the sample spans around 98,000 clones, roughly two thirds being singletons. Sequencing was performed on PBMCs. These receptors all stem from a man between 45 and 60 years old in good health and CMV-seronegative.

This clone was detected a few times. The CDR3 region has the DNA TGTGCCAGCAGTTCGGGACAGCCTGGAGATGAAAAACTGTTTTTT. Its protein product is CASSSGQPGDEKLFF. This chain uses TRBV28 with TRBJ1-4, with 7 bases aligning to TRBD1. The V and J ends lost 4 bases and 6 bases, in that order; junction bases with no gene match: 8. Germline CDR1 and CDR2: MDHEN and SYDVKM. The CDR3 consists of 15 residues. The complete variable domain, with remaining parts taken from reference TRBV28 and TRBJ1-4, reads DVKVTQSSRYLVKRTGEKVFLECVQDMDHENMFWYRQDPGLGLRLIYFSYDVKMKEKGDIPEGYSVSREKKERFSLILESASTNQTSMYLCASSSGQPGDEKLFFGSGTQLSVL.

This rearrangement joins TRBV5-4 to TRBJ1-4; a possible D gene is TRBD1 (6 bases). Trimming cost V 2 bases and J 7 bases, with 12 bases left between them. This CDR3 contains 14 residues. Germline CDR1 reads SGHNT; CDR2 reads YYREEE (reference sequence). As DNA, the CDR3 is TGTGCCAGCAGCTTAGGACAGAACACTGAAAAACTGTTTTTT. Protein product: CASSLGQNTEKLFF. Complete variable domain (other parts from reference TRBV5-4 and TRBJ1-4): ETGVTQSPTHLIKTRGQQVTLRCSSQSGHNTVSWYQQALGQGPQFIFQYYREEENGRGNFPPRFSGLQFPNYSSELNVNALELDDSALYLCASSLGQNTEKLFFGSGTQLSVL.

The rearrangement uses TRBV7-6 and TRBJ2-7; a weak D match, TRBD1 (6 bases). The germline V gene has CDR1 SGHVS and CDR2 FNYEAQ. There are 13 residues in the CDR3. V lost 5 bases, J lost 4 bases, and 12 bases lay in between. In DNA form, the CDR3 reads TGTGCCAGCAGCGTGGGACACCGATACGAGCAGTACTTC. It specifies CASSVGHRYEQYF.

This chain uses TRBV5-5 with TRBJ1-1, with no clear D. The CDR3 loop spans 14 amino acids. The V and J ends lost 0 bases and 0 bases respectively, with 6 bases between them. In germline, CDR1 is SGHKS, CDR2 YYEKEE (reference sequence). The CDR3, as DNA: TGTGCCAGCAGCTTGGTTCCGTTGAACACTGAAGCTTTCTTT. Translating it yields CASSLVPLNTEAFF. Full variable domain (rest looked up from reference TRBV5-5 and TRBJ1-1): DAGVTQSPTHLIKTRGQQVTLRCSPISGHKSVSWYQQVLGQGPQFIFQYYEKEERGRGNFPDRFSARQFPNYSSELNVNALLLGDSALYLCASSLVPLNTEAFFGQGTRLTVV.

This chain joins TRBV5-8 and TRBJ1-4; 8 bases line up with TRBD1. CDR3 length: 17 amino acids. The trim removed 0 bases at V and 3 bases at J, leaving 7 bases unmatched. Germline CDR1 is SGHTS and CDR2 is YDEGEE. DNA of the CDR3: TGTGCCAGCAGCTTGGTTCGAGGCAGGGGGCCTAATGAAAAACTGTTTTTT. Residues: CASSLVRGRGPNEKLFF.

The CDR3 sequence is CSAQTGGGYGYTF. In DNA, the CDR3 is TGCAGCGCGCAAACAGGGGGCGGATATGGCTACACCTTC. The chain is built from TRBV29-1 and TRBJ1-2; 9 nucleotides agree with TRBD1. The CDR3 runs to 13 residues. V shed 7 bases and J 5 bases; nucleotides not matched to a gene: 8. Per the germline V gene, CDR1 is SQVTM and CDR2 is ANQGSEA.

The chain joins TRBV5-8 to TRBJ2-5; 9 nucleotides agree with TRBD1. The CDR3 is made up of 15 amino acids. In germline, CDR1 is SGHTS, CDR2 YDEGEE. V trimming: 4 bases; J trimming: 3 bases; junction bases outside the gene matches: 7. The CDR3 nucleotides are TGTGCCAGCAGCCACGGAACAGGGGGCGAAGAGACCCAGTACTTC. Protein: CASSHGTGGEETQYF.